The 20 T cell receptor beta chains in this list originate from one sample, sequenced in a study of esophageal squamous cell carcinoma under preoperative chemotherapy. Time point specified: before preoperative PTX-NDP chemotherapy. TCRdb redid the calling of the PCR reads with MiXCR, one entry per CDR3 protein. The data show roughly 16,000 distinct CDR3 sequences, roughly half seen once. This material was obtained from a patient given preoperative chemotherapy. The receptors were gathered from a human donor with esophageal squamous cell carcinoma. The donor label of this sample is uncertain.

The rearrangement uses TRBV7-2 and TRBJ2-5, with 7 bases aligning to TRBD2. TRBJ2-7 matches the DNA end more closely, so the J call is doubtful. The CDR3 contains 14 residues. Per germline, CDR1 SGHTA and CDR2 FQGNSA. This chain's CDR3 is CASSFLRELNEQYF. CDR3 DNA: TGTGCCAGCAGCTTCCTGCGGGAGTTGAACGAGCAGTACTTC.

This clonotype was seen repeatedly, ten times or more. The chain uses TRBV4-2 and TRBJ2-4; 7 nucleotides line up with TRBD2. This CDR3 contains 15 residues. CDR1 and CDR2 (germline): LGHNA, YNFKEQ. The V segment lost 1 base and the J segment 8 bases; nucleotides outside the gene matches: 8. The DNA for the CDR3 is TGTGCCAGCAGCCAAGCGGAGGTGGGGGGGGACATTCAGTACTTC. Translating gives CASSQAEVGGDIQYF.

This chain connects TRBV12-3 or TRBV12-4 to TRBJ2-5; D gene uncertain. The DNA end is more similar to TRBJ2-7, so the J call may be wrong. The CDR3 consists of 14 residues. The chain's CDR3 is CASSSTRVRYEQYF. The CDR3 coding sequence is TGTGCCAGCAGTTCCACTCGGGTTCGGTACGAGCAGTACTTC.

This clonotype is categorized as medium-sized. A clone one base away is much larger, so this may be a read error. The chain employs TRBV6-5 and TRBJ2-5; 7 positions agree with TRBD1. Germline V gene lookup returns CDR1 MNHEY and CDR2 SVGAGI. The CDR3 covers 15 residues. Trimming took 2 bases from V and 11 from J; bases not matched to a gene: 14. The DNA for the CDR3 is TGTGCCAGCAGTTACGGCGGACAGGCCTTCAGTGAGCAGTACTTC. Translating it yields CASSYGGQAFSEQYF.

The chain joins TRBV5-1 to TRBJ1-3; no firm D call. Germline V gene sequence: CDR1 SGHRS, CDR2 YFSETQ. The CDR3 is made up of 15 amino acids. V was trimmed by 2 bases and J by 2 bases, leaving 11 bases between them. CDR3 sequence (DNA): TGCGCCAGCAGCTTACCCGGGCTGGCTGGAAACACCATATATTTT. This translates into CASSLPGLAGNTIYF.

Sample share makes this clonotype medium-sized (0.01 to 0.1%). The V and J genes are TRBV6-5 and TRBJ2-1; D gene ambiguous. Trimming took 4 bases from V and 9 from J, leaving 13 bases between them. This CDR3 comprises 13 residues. Per the germline V gene, CDR1 is MNHEY and CDR2 is SVGAGI. CDR3 protein: CASSSTIASEQFF. For the CDR3, the DNA is TGTGCCAGCAGTTCCACGATAGCAAGTGAGCAGTTCTTC.

This chain joins TRBV11-3 and TRBJ2-1; 8 nucleotides line up with TRBD2. The J call may not be correct, given that the DNA end is closer to TRBJ2-7. Germline V CDR1 and CDR2: SGHNT, YENEEA. The CDR3 extends over 14 amino acids. The CDR3 reads CAVAQGSGNYEQYF. CDR3 in DNA: TGTGCCGTCGCCCAGGGTAGCGGGAACTACGAGCAGTACTTC.

This chain links TRBV12-3 or TRBV12-4 with TRBJ2-2, with D perhaps being TRBD1 or TRBD2 (5 bases each). CDR3 length equals 13 residues. The V gene lost 5 bases and the J gene lost 5 bases, with 9 bases spanning the gap. CDR3 bases: TGTGCCAGCAGTGGGGGTTATACCGGGGAGCTGTTTTTT. It yields the protein CASSGGYTGELFF.

CDR3 in amino acids: CASTLLAGGVGGELFF. The CDR3 bases are TGTGCCAGCACCCTTCTAGCGGGAGGCGTCGGGGGGGAGCTGTTTTTT. J is TRBJ2-2 and V is TRBV12-3 or TRBV12-4, with 11 bases that match TRBD2. J lost 8 bases, V lost 7 bases, and 12 bases had no gene match. CDR3 length equals 16 residues.

This chain connects TRBV11-2 to TRBJ2-1; D ambiguous. Germline V CDR1 and CDR2: SGHAT, FQNNGV. This CDR3 comprises 12 residues. V lost 3 bases and J 10 bases, leaving 10 bases between the germline ends. The CDR3 loop is CASSFPLGEQFF. DNA for the CDR3: TGTGCCAGCAGCTTCCCTCTTGGAGAGCAGTTCTTC.

The genes are TRBV7-2 and TRBJ2-1; tentatively, D is TRBD2 (6 bases). The ends were cut back, 1 base at V and 5 bases at J, with 15 bases in the middle. Germline V gives CDR1 SGHTA, CDR2 FQGNSA. CDR3 length: 16 amino acids. The CDR3 loop is CASSLGAGRVHNEQFF. The CDR3 DNA follows: TGTGCCAGCAGCTTAGGGGCGGGGCGGGTCCACAATGAGCAGTTCTTC. The complete variable domain, with remaining parts taken from reference TRBV7-2 and TRBJ2-1, reads GAGVSQSPSNKVTEKGKDVELRCDPISGHTALYWYRQSLGQGLEFLIYFQGNSAPDKSGLPSDRFSAERTGGSVSTLTIQRTQQEDSAVYLCASSLGAGRVHNEQFFGPGTRLTVL.

This chain uses TRBV6-1 with TRBJ2-5, with D perhaps TRBD2 (5 bases). Germline lookup yields CDR1 MNHNS and CDR2 SASEGT. Trimming took 7 bases from V and 1 from J, leaving 7 bases between them. The length of the CDR3 is 12 residues. The CDR3 bases are TGTGCCAGCAAAGGAGGCCAAGAGACCCAGTACTTC. Translating gives CASKGGQETQYF.

This clonotype was counted between two and nine times. The rearrangement joins TRBV9 to TRBJ2-1; D remains unclear. CDR1 and CDR2 from the germline V gene are SGDLS and YYNGEE. Deletions cut 0 bases from V and 5 bases from J, with 9 bases between. This CDR3 region has 14 residues. The CDR3 loop reads CASSVVNFNNEQFF. CDR3 DNA: TGTGCCAGCAGCGTAGTTAATTTCAACAATGAGCAGTTCTTC.

This clonotype was observed at least ten times. The chain joins TRBV7-2 to TRBJ2-3, with 10 bases fitting TRBD2. This CDR3 contains 16 residues. After removal of 7 bases from V and 5 bases from J, the junction contained 12 bases not matched to a gene. The V gene's germline CDR1 is SGHTA and CDR2 FQGNSA. CDR3 in amino acids: CASKAGGDRVEDTQYF. The CDR3 DNA reads TGTGCCAGCAAAGCGGGAGGGGATAGGGTAGAAGATACGCAGTATTTT.

This rearrangement joins TRBV6-1 to TRBJ2-1; tentative D call: TRBD1 (6 bases). Near its end, the DNA agrees better with TRBJ2-7, so the J call may be wrong. CDR3 length equals 15 residues. The V gene's germline CDR1 is MNHNS and CDR2 SASEGT. This CDR3 reads CASSEGTRTAGEQYF. CDR3 DNA: TGTGCCAGCAGTGAGGGGACACGGACAGCTGGCGAGCAGTACTTC.

This clonotype was counted a few times. This chain links TRBV7-8 with TRBJ2-1; 7 nucleotides match TRBD1. This CDR3 has 18 residues. The V and J ends lost 3 bases and 9 bases, in that order; junction bases with no gene match: 20. The germline V gene encodes CDR1 SGHVS and CDR2 FQNEAQ. As DNA, the CDR3 is TGTGCCAGCAGCTTCTCCCTCCGCCGGGACAGCTCGTCGACTGAGCAGTTCTTC. Translated: CASSFSLRRDSSSTEQFF.

This clonotype was seen at least ten times. A much more abundant neighbour one base away suggests this may be a read error. The rearrangement joins TRBV11-1 to TRBJ2-5; 10 bases line up with TRBD1. The V and J ends lost 6 bases and 11 bases, in that order; junction bases with no gene match: 12. This CDR3 has 14 residues. Germline V gene data show CDR1 as SGHAT and CDR2 as FQDESV (reference sequence). The CDR3 DNA reads as TGTGCCAGCAGGGGACAGGGGTCCTACAATGAGCAGTACTTC. As protein: CASRGQGSYNEQYF.

This clonotype showed up many times. V is TRBV11-3 and J is TRBJ2-3; no reliable D call. The length of the CDR3 is 16 residues. With 5 bases removed from V and 2 bases from J, the gap between germline ends came to 17 bases. From germline, CDR1 is SGHNT and CDR2 YENEEA. CDR3 protein: CASSPKKRGPTDTQYF. In DNA, the CDR3 is TGTGCCAGCAGCCCTAAGAAGAGAGGACCCACAGATACGCAGTATTTT.

This chain joins TRBV4-1 and TRBJ1-4; 7 bases line up with TRBD1. This CDR3 is 13 amino acids long. Per the germline V gene, CDR1 is MGHRA and CDR2 is YSYEKL. V lost 3 bases to trimming and J lost 9 bases; unmatched junction nucleotides: 4. CDR3 sequence (DNA): TGCGCCAGCAGCCATACGGACAGGCAAAAACTGTTTTTT. This gives the protein CASSHTDRQKLFF.

As for this clonotype: A junction end diverges from the germline sequence, so it may reflect a read error. The chain joins TRBV6-8 to TRBJ2-3, with D tentatively TRBD1 or TRBD2 (5 bases each). CDR3 size: 18 residues. The germline V gene has CDR1 MNHGY and CDR2 SAAAGT. The CDR3 spells CASSGAPGAGRATETQYF. CDR3 coding DNA: TGTGCGAGCAGTGGAGCCCCCGGGGCTGGCCGGGCCACAGAGACGCAGTATTTC.